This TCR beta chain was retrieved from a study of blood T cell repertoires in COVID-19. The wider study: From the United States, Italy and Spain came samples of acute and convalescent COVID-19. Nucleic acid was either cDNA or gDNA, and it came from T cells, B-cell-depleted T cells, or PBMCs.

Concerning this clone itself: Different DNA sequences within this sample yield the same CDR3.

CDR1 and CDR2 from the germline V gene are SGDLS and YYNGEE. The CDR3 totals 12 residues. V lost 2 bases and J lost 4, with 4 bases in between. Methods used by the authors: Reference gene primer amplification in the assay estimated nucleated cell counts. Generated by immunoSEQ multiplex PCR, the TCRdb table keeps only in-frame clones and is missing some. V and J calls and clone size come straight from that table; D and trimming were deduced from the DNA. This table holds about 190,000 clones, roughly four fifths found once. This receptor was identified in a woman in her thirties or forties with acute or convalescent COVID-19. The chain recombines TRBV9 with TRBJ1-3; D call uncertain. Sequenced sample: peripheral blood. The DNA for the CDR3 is TGTGCCAGCAGCGTGTCGGGAAACACCATATATTTT. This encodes CASSVSGNTIYF.